The 30 T cell receptor beta chains listed next were all sequenced from one sample in a study of blood T cell repertoires in COVID-19 (dated by TCRdb to about 2020). The library was made by the immunoSEQ multiplex PCR assay. In TCRdb, the immuneACCESS table is reduced to in-frame sequences with V and J assigned. These tables do not hold every clone; where another copy was compared, an unresolved V gene accounts for under half, and the others remain unexplained. Counted in this sample were around 200,000 clones; 70% to 90% of them appeared once. The ten top clones hold 4.9% of the sample. Sequencing used peripheral blood. The source is an elderly woman with acute or convalescent COVID-19.

The V call is TRBV5-1, the J call TRBJ2-1; 11 bases line up with TRBD2. The germline V gene has CDR1 SGHRS and CDR2 YFSETQ. This CDR3 spans 16 amino acids. Trimming removed 4 bases from V and 7 bases from J; junction bases left unmatched: 10. CDR3 coding DNA: TGCGCCAGCAGCATCCTTCTAGCGGGAGGATATAATGAGCAGTTCTTC. The encoded protein is CASSILLAGGYNEQFF.

V gene TRBV18 combines with J gene TRBJ1-1, with D perhaps matching TRBD1 (6 bases). The CDR3 sequence is 15 residues long. Trimming cost V 5 bases and J 1 base, with 14 bases left between them. Germline V gene data show CDR1 as KGHSH and CDR2 as LQKENI. The CDR3 nucleotides read TGTGCCAGCTCAAGCGGTCAGGGGCGGAACACTGAAGCTTTCTTT. Translated: CASSSGQGRNTEAFF.

In its sample, this clone was seen once. The genes are TRBV18 and TRBJ1-2, with D tentatively TRBD1 (6 bases). This CDR3 comprises 15 residues. Trimming pared 3 bases from V and 4 bases from J, leaving 15 bases between. CDR1 and CDR2 from the germline V gene are KGHSH and LQKENI. The CDR3 nucleotides read TGTGCCAGCTCACCTGAATTAACAGGGATCTATGGCTACACCTTC. Translation gives CASSPELTGIYGYTF.

J is TRBJ1-4 and V is TRBV28, with D maybe TRBD1 (6 bases). Germline-derived CDR1 and CDR2 are MDHEN and SYDVKM. This CDR3 is 15 amino acids long. V was clipped by 6 bases and J by 6 bases, with 17 bases between them. In DNA form, the CDR3 reads TGTGCCAGCAGCCAAGGACAGCCAGGATATGAAAAACTGTTTTTT. It is translated as CASSQGQPGYEKLFF.

This clone was seen a single time. This chain connects TRBV2 to TRBJ2-7; TRBD1 matches 10 bases. Unmatched junction bases numbered 5, after V lost 4 bases and J lost 11 bases. The germline gives CDR1 SNHLY, CDR2 FYNNEI. The CDR3 totals 12 residues. The DNA for the CDR3 is TGTGCCAGCAGTGCGGGACAGGGGAGGGAGTACTTC. Its translation: CASSAGQGREYF.

The chain is built from TRBV5-4 and TRBJ1-1; weak D call: TRBD1 (5 bases). Germline V gene sequence: CDR1 SGHNT, CDR2 YYREEE (reference sequence). The CDR3 is made up of 14 amino acids. Trimming stripped 4 bases from V and 1 base from J, with 11 bases between. The CDR3: CASSPGQPNTEAFF. Here the CDR3 DNA reads TGTGCCAGCAGCCCCGGACAACCGAACACTGAAGCTTTCTTT. The entire variable domain, with the rest obtained from reference TRBV5-4 and TRBJ1-1, is as follows: ETGVTQSPTHLIKTRGQQVTLRCSSQSGHNTVSWYQQALGQGPQFIFQYYREEENGRGNFPPRFSGLQFPNYSSELNVNALELDDSALYLCASSPGQPNTEAFFGQGTRLTVV.

This chain uses TRBV2 with TRBJ1-2, with D unresolved. This CDR3 spans 12 amino acids. The V end was cut by 7 bases, the J end by 9 bases, with 15 bases between. Germline V gene data show CDR1 as SNHLY and CDR2 as FYNNEI. As DNA, the CDR3 is TGTGCCAGCACCCGAGAGGGTTATCGCTACACCTTC. It specifies CASTREGYRYTF.

The chain employs TRBV5-1 and TRBJ2-1; D is uncertain. Trimming removed 6 bases from V and 1 base from J, with 11 bases in between. This CDR3 is 14 amino acids long. CDR1 and CDR2 from the germline V gene are SGHRS and YFSETQ. The CDR3 DNA is TGCGCCAGCAAGGCCGCGGAATCCTACAATGAGCAGTTCTTC. Its translation: CASKAAESYNEQFF.

The rearrangement links TRBV19 to TRBJ1-4, with TRBD1 as a possible D gene (6 bases). The CDR3 has 13 amino acids. Deletions cut 5 bases from V and 7 bases from J, with 11 bases between. Germline CDR1 and CDR2: LNHDA and SQIVND (reference sequence). The CDR3 is CASSQGSSEKLFF. The CDR3 DNA reads as TGTGCCAGTAGTCAGGGGTCTTCTGAAAAACTGTTTTTT.

The CDR3 nucleotides are TGCGCCAGCAGCGGGGACAGGATTGGCCTCGAGCAGTACTTC. The encoded protein is CASSGDRIGLEQYF. The V gene is TRBV10-2, the J gene TRBJ2-7; TRBD1 matches 8 bases. The CDR3 has 14 amino acids. The V gene end was trimmed by 6 bases and the J gene end by 6 bases; junction bases not matched to a gene: 10. The germline V gene encodes CDR1 WSHSY and CDR2 SAAADI.

The chain has TRBV5-4 and TRBJ2-3; no definite D call. Germline CDR1 is SGHNT and CDR2 is YYREEE (reference sequence). The CDR3 is made up of 14 amino acids. Trimming removed 2 bases at V and 2 bases at J, with 9 bases between. CDR3 residues: CASSLQQHTDTQYF. The CDR3 nucleotides are TGTGCCAGCAGCTTACAACAGCACACAGATACGCAGTATTTT.

This rearrangement joins TRBV4-2 to TRBJ1-4; D might be TRBD1 (5 bases). CDR3 length equals 17 residues. Germline V lookup: CDR1 LGHNA, CDR2 YNFKEQ. Trimming took 4 bases from V and 8 from J, leaving 23 bases between them. The CDR3 spells CASSRDREQGGNEKLFF. The CDR3 nucleotides are TGTGCCAGCAGCCGAGACCGCGAGCAGGGAGGCAACGAAAAACTGTTTTTT.

This chain joins TRBV28 and TRBJ2-4, with TRBD2 matching 12 bases. This CDR3 is 19 amino acids long. V shed 3 bases, J shed 7 bases, and the junction held 16 bases outside the gene matches. Germline CDR1 and CDR2: MDHEN and SYDVKM. DNA of the CDR3: TGTGCCAGCAGTTTTTGGGCTAGCGGGAGGGGTAAAAGTGGGAACATTCAGTACTTC. Encoded protein: CASSFWASGRGKSGNIQYF.

V is TRBV2 and J is TRBJ2-1; 8 bases agree with TRBD1. The CDR3 has 15 amino acids. Germline lookup yields CDR1 SNHLY and CDR2 FYNNEI. Unmatched junction bases numbered 9, after V lost 7 bases and J lost 4 bases. The CDR3 is CASKAGQAKYNEQFF. The CDR3 nucleotides read TGTGCCAGCAAGGCGGGACAGGCCAAATACAATGAGCAGTTCTTC. Full variable domain (remainder filled in from reference TRBV2 and TRBJ2-1): EPEVTQTPSHQVTQMGQEVILRCVPISNHLYFYWYRQILGQKVEFLVSFYNNEISEKSEIFDDQFSVERPDGSNFTLKIRSTKLEDSAMYFCASKAGQAKYNEQFFGPGTRLTVL.

This CDR3 is CAAARGTRGHSPLHF. CDR3 in DNA: TGTGCCGCGGCCAGGGGTACCCGCGGCCATTCACCCCTCCACTTT. This chain links TRBV10-3 with TRBJ1-6; D perhaps matches TRBD1 (6 bases). The germline gives CDR1 ENHRY, CDR2 SYGVKD. The CDR3 is made up of 15 amino acids. V shed 11 bases and J shed 8 bases, with 22 bases lying between them.

The genes are TRBV24-1 and TRBJ1-2; D might be TRBD1 (6 bases). The germline CDR1 and CDR2 sequences are KGHDR and SFDVKD. This CDR3 region has 14 residues. The V gene lost 11 bases and the J gene lost 8 bases, with 23 bases spanning the gap. The DNA for the CDR3 is TGTGCCATTGGGGAACAGGGTTCAGTGCGGGGCTACACCTTC. It yields the protein CAIGEQGSVRGYTF.

This sequence joins TRBV14 and TRBJ1-3; D is undetermined. CDR1 SGHDN and CDR2 FVKESK come from the germline V gene. V was shortened by 0 bases and J by 0 bases, with 9 bases between the two germline ends. This CDR3 has 16 residues. CDR3 sequence: CASSQDLRGSGNTIYF. The CDR3 nucleotides read TGTGCCAGCAGCCAAGATCTCCGCGGCTCTGGAAACACCATATATTTT.

The chain uses TRBV19 and TRBJ2-7; 10 nucleotides match TRBD2. The CDR3 has 19 amino acids. CDR1 is LNHDA, CDR2 SQIVND, per germline (reference sequence). V trimming: 0 bases; J trimming: 1 base; junction bases outside the gene matches: 12. This chain's CDR3 is CASSIDPPLAGAGSYEQYF. CDR3 nucleotides: TGTGCCAGTAGTATAGATCCCCCCCTAGCGGGAGCCGGTTCCTACGAGCAGTACTTC.

This clone has a single count. The CDR3 DNA follows: TGTGCCAGCAGTTTGGAACAGGGGGGAAACTATGGCTACACCTTC. Residues: CASSLEQGGNYGYTF. The chain employs TRBV27 and TRBJ1-2; 8 nucleotides line up with TRBD1. The germline V gene encodes CDR1 MNHEY and CDR2 SMNVEV (reference sequence). The V and J ends lost 3 bases and 2 bases, in that order; junction bases with no gene match: 5. The CDR3 totals 15 residues.

J is TRBJ2-5 and V is TRBV7-9; D is possibly TRBD2 (6 bases). Trimming removed 7 bases at V and 2 bases at J, with 17 bases between. This CDR3 comprises 15 residues. Germline assignment: CDR1 SEHNR and CDR2 FQNEAQ (reference sequence). CDR3 in amino acids: CASTKGGATQETQYF. Written as DNA, the CDR3 is TGTGCCAGCACCAAAGGCGGGGCCACACAAGAGACCCAGTACTTC.

The rearrangement uses TRBV4-3 and TRBJ1-6, with D unresolved. This CDR3 is 15 amino acids long. Germline CDR1 reads LGHNA; CDR2 reads YSLEER. The V end lost 4 bases, the J end lost 1 base, and 8 bases lay between the germline ends. As DNA, the CDR3 is TGCGCCAGCAGCCCCTCGGGGTCCTATAATTCACCCCTCCACTTT. This translates into CASSPSGSYNSPLHF.

The chain combines TRBV3-1 (or the pseudogene TRBV3-2) with TRBJ1-1; D is unclear. Looked up from germline, CDR1 is LGHDT and CDR2 is YNNKEL (reference sequence). Trimming took off 2 bases at V and 0 bases at J, with 7 bases between the two ends. The CDR3 spans 14 residues. The chain's CDR3 is CASSQQTLNTEAFF. The CDR3 DNA follows: TGTGCCAGCAGCCAACAGACTCTGAACACTGAAGCTTTCTTT.

This chain connects TRBV10-3 to TRBJ2-5; tentative D call: TRBD2 (5 bases). Germline V gene lookup returns CDR1 ENHRY and CDR2 SYGVKD. This CDR3 contains 16 residues. V lost 10 bases and J lost 3, with 24 bases in between. The CDR3 DNA reads as TGTGCCACCGGCGCGGCGACCGGGGAATTGAAAGAGACCCAGTACTTC. Residues: CATGAATGELKETQYF.

This chain uses TRBV18 with TRBJ2-5, with 9 bases fitting TRBD1. CDR3 length equals 14 residues. Germline CDR1 KGHSH, CDR2 LQKENI. The V and J ends lost 2 bases and 8 bases, in that order; junction bases with no gene match: 6. This chain's CDR3 is CASSPGTGPITQYF. CDR3 coding DNA: TGTGCCAGCTCACCAGGGACAGGGCCCATTACCCAGTACTTC.

The chain carries TRBV27 and TRBJ2-1; the match to TRBD1 covers 7 bases. Trimming cost V 6 bases and J 10 bases; bases outside gene matches: 3. CDR1 MNHEY and CDR2 SMNVEV come from the germline V gene (reference sequence). The CDR3 has 11 amino acids. The CDR3 sequence is CASRHRGEQFF. For the CDR3, the DNA is TGTGCCAGCAGACACAGGGGAGAGCAGTTCTTC.

The gene calls are TRBV7-2 and TRBJ1-1, with D possibly matching TRBD1 (5 bases). CDR1 SGHTA and CDR2 FQGNSA come from the germline V gene. The V gene lost 1 base and the J gene lost 5 bases, with 11 bases spanning the gap. CDR3 length: 14 amino acids. CDR3 sequence (DNA): TGTGCCAGCAGCTTAGGGGGCAGTTGGACTGAAGCTTTCTTT. Translating gives CASSLGGSWTEAFF.

The rearrangement uses TRBV10-3 and TRBJ2-1; 11 bases fit TRBD2. Trimming took 2 bases from V and 9 from J; bases not matched to a gene: 15. This CDR3 region has 18 residues. Per the germline V gene, CDR1 is ENHRY and CDR2 is SYGVKD. CDR3 amino acids: CAISERDVAGGPMGEQFF. The CDR3 nucleotides read TGTGCCATCAGTGAGCGGGACGTAGCGGGAGGGCCAATGGGTGAGCAGTTCTTC.

The sample holds a few counts of this clone. The rearrangement joins TRBV4-1 to TRBJ1-1; D remains ambiguous. In germline, CDR1 is MGHRA, CDR2 YSYEKL. The CDR3 is 15 residues long. The V gene lost 4 bases and the J gene lost 1 base, with 13 bases spanning the gap. The CDR3 here is CASSPLATRNTEAFF. In nucleotides, the CDR3 is TGCGCCAGCAGCCCGCTTGCGACAAGGAACACTGAAGCTTTCTTT.

The DNA for the CDR3 is TGTGCCAGCAGTCCGGGGACAGTCCCCAATCAGCCCCAGCATTTT. Translating gives CASSPGTVPNQPQHF. The chain recombines TRBV6-2 or TRBV6-3 with TRBJ1-5; TRBD1 aligns across 7 bases. Trimming took 5 bases from V and 3 from J; bases not matched to a gene: 7. The CDR3 runs to 15 residues. Germline V lookup: CDR1 MNHEY, CDR2 SVGEGT.

The CDR3 coding sequence is TGTGCCACCAGGACTAGCGGCCTCCAAGAGACCCAGTACTTC. The encoded protein is CATRTSGLQETQYF. J is TRBJ2-5 and V is TRBV5-6; TRBD2 matches 10 bases. Unmatched junction bases numbered 6, after V lost 9 bases and J lost 1 base. This CDR3 has 14 amino acids. Germline CDR1 SGHDT, CDR2 YYEEEE.